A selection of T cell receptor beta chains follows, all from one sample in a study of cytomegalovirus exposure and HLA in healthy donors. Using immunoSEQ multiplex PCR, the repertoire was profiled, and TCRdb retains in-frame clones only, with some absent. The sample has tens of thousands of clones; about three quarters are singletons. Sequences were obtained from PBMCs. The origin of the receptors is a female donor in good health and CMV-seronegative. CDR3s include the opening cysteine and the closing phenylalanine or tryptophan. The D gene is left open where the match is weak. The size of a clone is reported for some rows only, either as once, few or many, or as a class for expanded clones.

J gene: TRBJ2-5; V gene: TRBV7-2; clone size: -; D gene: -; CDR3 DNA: TGTGCCAGCAGCCCGAGGGGGGGGCGAGAGACCCAGTACTTC; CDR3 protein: CASSPRGGRETQYF
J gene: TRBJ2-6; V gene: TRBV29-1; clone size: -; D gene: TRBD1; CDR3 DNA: TGCAGCGTTGAAGGGGACAGGAATCCCTCTGGGGCCAACGTCCTGACTTTC; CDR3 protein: CSVEGDRNPSGANVLTF
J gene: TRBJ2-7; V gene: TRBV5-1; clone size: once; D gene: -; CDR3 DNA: TGCGCCAGCAGCCACCGGTCGTTCGACGAGCAGTACTTC; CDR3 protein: CASSHRSFDEQYF
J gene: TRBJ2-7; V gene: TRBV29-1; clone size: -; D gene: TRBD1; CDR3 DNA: TGCAGCGTTGCCGGCCAGGGGGTCGAGCAGTACTTC; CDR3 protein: CSVAGQGVEQYF
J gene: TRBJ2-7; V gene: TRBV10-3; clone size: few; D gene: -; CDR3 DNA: TGTGCCACCACCGAGGGGGTCACCTACGAGCAGTACTTC; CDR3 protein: CATTEGVTYEQYF
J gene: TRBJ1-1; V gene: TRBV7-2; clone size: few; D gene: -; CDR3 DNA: TGTGCCAGCAGCACGGGCGGGACGGTGAACACTGAAGCTTTCTTT; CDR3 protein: CASSTGGTVNTEAFF
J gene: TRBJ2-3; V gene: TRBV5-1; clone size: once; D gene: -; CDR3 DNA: TGCGCCAGCAGCTTGCATCCAGGGACAGATACGCAGTATTTT; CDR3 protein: CASSLHPGTDTQYF
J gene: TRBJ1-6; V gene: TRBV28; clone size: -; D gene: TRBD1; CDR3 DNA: TGTGCCAGTTGGGGGACAGGGGGTTCACCCCTCCACTTT; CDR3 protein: CASWGTGGSPLHF
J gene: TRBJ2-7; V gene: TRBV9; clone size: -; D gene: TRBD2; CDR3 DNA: TGTGCCAGCAGCGACGGGACTAGCAGCTCCTACGAGCAGTACTTC; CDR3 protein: CASSDGTSSSYEQYF
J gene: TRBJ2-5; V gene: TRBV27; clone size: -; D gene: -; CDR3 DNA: TGTGCCAGCAGTACATCAGGGTACCAAGAGACCCAGTACTTC; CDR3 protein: CASSTSGYQETQYF
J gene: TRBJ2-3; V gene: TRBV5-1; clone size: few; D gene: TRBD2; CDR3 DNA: TGCGCCAGCAACGAAGCGGGGGGGCCAGATACGCAGTATTTT; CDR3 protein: CASNEAGGPDTQYF
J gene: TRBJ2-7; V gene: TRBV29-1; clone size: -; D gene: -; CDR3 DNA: TGCAGCGCGTCTAAACAGGGTGATGGGTACGAGCAGTACTTC; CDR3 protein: CSASKQGDGYEQYF
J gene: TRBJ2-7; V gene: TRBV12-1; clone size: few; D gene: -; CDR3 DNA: TGTGCCAGCAGCTTGGGGGTTACAGGGAAGTCCTACGAGCAGTACTTC; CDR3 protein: CASSLGVTGKSYEQYF
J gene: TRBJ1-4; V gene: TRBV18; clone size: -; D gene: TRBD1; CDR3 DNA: TGTGCCAGCTCACCGGGACAGACAAATGAAAAACTGTTTTTT; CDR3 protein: CASSPGQTNEKLFF
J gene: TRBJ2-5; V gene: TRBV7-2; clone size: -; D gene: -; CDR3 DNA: TGTGCCAGCAGCTTTAAATTTCGGGAGACCCAGTACTTC; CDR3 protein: CASSFKFRETQYF
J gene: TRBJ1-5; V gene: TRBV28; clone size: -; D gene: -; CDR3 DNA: TGTGCCAGCAACCTGGACAGCCTCGGGGATAGCAATCAGCCCCAGCATTTT; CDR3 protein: CASNLDSLGDSNQPQHF
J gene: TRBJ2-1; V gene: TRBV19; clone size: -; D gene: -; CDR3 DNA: TGTGCCAGTAGTATCCTCAATGAGCAGTTCTTC; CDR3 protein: CASSILNEQFF
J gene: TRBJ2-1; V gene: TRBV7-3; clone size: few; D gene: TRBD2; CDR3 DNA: TGTGCCAGCAGCTTAGCGCTAGCGGGAGCTACTGAGCAGTTCTTC; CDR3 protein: CASSLALAGATEQFF
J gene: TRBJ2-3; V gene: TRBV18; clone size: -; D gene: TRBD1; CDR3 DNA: TGTGCCAGCTCACCAGCGACAGGGAACACAGATACGCAGTATTTT; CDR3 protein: CASSPATGNTDTQYF
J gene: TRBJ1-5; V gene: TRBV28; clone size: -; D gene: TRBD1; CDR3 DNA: TGTGCCAGCAGTTCTGCGGACAGGTCGGATCAGCCCCAGCATTTT; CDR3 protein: CASSSADRSDQPQHF
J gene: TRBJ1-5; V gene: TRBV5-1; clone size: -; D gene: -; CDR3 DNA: TGCGCCAGCAGCCCCTGGACAGTTAATCAGCCCCAGCATTTT; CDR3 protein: CASSPWTVNQPQHF
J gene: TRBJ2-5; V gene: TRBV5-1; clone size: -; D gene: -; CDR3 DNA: TGCGCCAGCAGCCGGGGAACCAACCAAGAGACCCAGTACTTC; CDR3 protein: CASSRGTNQETQYF
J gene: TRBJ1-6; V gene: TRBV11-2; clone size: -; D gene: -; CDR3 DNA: TGTGCCAGCAGCTCGCGGGCCGCGGCCAATTCACCCCTCCACTTT; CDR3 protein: CASSSRAAANSPLHF
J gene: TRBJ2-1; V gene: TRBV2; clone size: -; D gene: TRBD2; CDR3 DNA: TGTGCCAGCAGGAGACTAGCGGGGGTCATCTCCTACAATGAGCAGTTCTTC; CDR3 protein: CASRRLAGVISYNEQFF
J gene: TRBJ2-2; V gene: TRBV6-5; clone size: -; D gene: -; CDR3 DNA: TGTGCCAGCAGTTATACGGGAATGGGCGGGGAGCTGTTTTTT; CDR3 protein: CASSYTGMGGELFF
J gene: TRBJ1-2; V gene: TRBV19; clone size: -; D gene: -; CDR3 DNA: TGTGCCAGTAGGACCACAGAGTTGTATGGCTACACCTTC; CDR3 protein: CASRTTELYGYTF
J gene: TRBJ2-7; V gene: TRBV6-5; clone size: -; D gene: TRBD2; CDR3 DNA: TGTGCCAGCAGTTACGCGACTAGCGGAACTTCCTACGAGCAGTACTTC; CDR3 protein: CASSYATSGTSYEQYF
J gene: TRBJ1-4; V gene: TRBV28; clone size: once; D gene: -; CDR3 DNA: TGTGCCAGCAGTTTAGCAGGGTACCCTGCAACTAATGAAAAACTGTTTTTT; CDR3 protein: CASSLAGYPATNEKLFF
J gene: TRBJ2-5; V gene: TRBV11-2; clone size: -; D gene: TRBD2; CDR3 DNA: TGTGCCAGCAGCTCCAGACTAGCGGGTCCCTCAGGGACCCAGTACTTC; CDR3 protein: CASSSRLAGPSGTQYF
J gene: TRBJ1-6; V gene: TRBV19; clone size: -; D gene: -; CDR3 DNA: TGTGCCAGTAGTATCCCCCGGTCACCCCTCCACTTT; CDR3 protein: CASSIPRSPLHF
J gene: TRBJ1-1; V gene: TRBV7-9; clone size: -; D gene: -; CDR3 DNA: TGTGCCAGCAGCTTAGTGGCAGGGAACACTGAAGCTTTCTTT; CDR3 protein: CASSLVAGNTEAFF
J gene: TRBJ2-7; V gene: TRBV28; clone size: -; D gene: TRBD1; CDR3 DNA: TGTGCCAGCCGGGCGACAGGGGGCTCCTACGAGCAGTACTTC; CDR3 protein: CASRATGGSYEQYF
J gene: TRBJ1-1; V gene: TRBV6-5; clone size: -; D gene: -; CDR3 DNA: TGTGCCAGCAGTTACGCGGTCGGGTATACTGAAGCTTTCTTT; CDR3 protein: CASSYAVGYTEAFF
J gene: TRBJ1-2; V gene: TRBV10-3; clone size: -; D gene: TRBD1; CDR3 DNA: TGTGCCATCAGCACCGGGACAGGGGGCAGTAATGGCTACACCTTC; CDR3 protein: CAISTGTGGSNGYTF
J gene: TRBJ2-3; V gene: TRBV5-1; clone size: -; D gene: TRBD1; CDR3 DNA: TGCGCCAGCAAACCAGACAGGGGGCTATATACGCAGTATTTT; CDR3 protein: CASKPDRGLYTQYF
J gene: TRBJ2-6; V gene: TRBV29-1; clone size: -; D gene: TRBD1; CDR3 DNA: TGCAGCGTTGGACAGGGAGACTCTGGGGCCAACGTCCTGACTTTC; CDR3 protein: CSVGQGDSGANVLTF